This T cell receptor beta chain was recovered during a study of cytomegalovirus exposure and HLA in healthy donors. The CDR3 is 15 amino acids. V lost 5 bases and J lost 7; bases outside the gene matches: 10. Germline V gene lookup returns CDR1 MGHRA and CDR2 YSYEKL. On this clone: The antigen is undetermined.

Whole-study results and caveats: Altogether, more than 150 TCR beta chains were recorded as cytomegalovirus-associated. In a later analysis, an Asian-associated ancestry cluster reportedly showed fewer N-insertions than the 666-donor mean. Immune exposure data for these donors was limited to CMV serostatus.

The primer mix had 60 Vbeta and 13 Jbeta primers. Original processing methods: Later reanalysis found 80 million or so unique TCR beta chains, around 11 million of them shared. Sequencing used immunoSEQ multiplex PCR; TCRdb keeps in-frame clones, though not all of them. V and J calls and clone size are as listed in that table; D and trimming were resolved from the DNA. The sample data list around 53,000 clones. Sequences were obtained from PBMCs. The J gene is TRBJ2-1, the V gene TRBV4-1; 8 positions match TRBD2. This sequence originates from a woman in her twenties or thirties in good health and CMV-seropositive. The CDR3 DNA reads as TGCGCCAGCAGCAAAGGTGAGCGGGAGCGGAATGAGCAGTTCTTC. Its translation: CASSKGERERNEQFF.